These T cell receptor beta chains were read from a single sample in a study of T cells in tuberculosis. Clones were sequenced by immunoSEQ multiplex PCR, and TCRdb holds only the in-frame ones, with some missing. This table has about 49,000 clones, roughly 95% appearing once. The material was PBMCs, obtained at tuberculosis diagnosis. The receptors stem from an adult with tuberculosis. CDR3s leave out the opening cysteine and the closing phenylalanine or tryptophan. A D gene is named only where the DNA matches it firmly. Clone size is stated in some rows and not others, as once, few, many or a class when expanded.

J | D | size | V | CDR3
TRBJ1-1 | TRBD1 | . | TRBV28 | ATGQGWGRVNTEAF
TRBJ2-1 | TRBD1 | once | TRBV7-9 | ASSSTGTGANEQF
TRBJ1-3 | TRBD1 | . | TRBV18 | ASSPGTGSSGNTIY
TRBJ2-2 | TRBD2 | . | TRBV25-1 | ASSQAGGDTGELF
TRBJ2-5 | . | . | TRBV5-1 | ASSLLASEGETQY
TRBJ2-2 | TRBD1 | once | TRBV18 | ASSRSGTGLGISNTGELF
TRBJ1-1 | . | . | TRBV30 | AWSVRVNTEAF
TRBJ2-5 | TRBD2 | . | TRBV7-2 | ASSSTGLAGRGYQETQY
TRBJ1-2 | TRBD1 | . | TRBV6-5 | ASSGTGRPFYGYT
TRBJ2-1 | . | . | TRBV14 | ASSQVRAGAYNEQF
TRBJ1-1 | . | once | TRBV6-6 | ASRSHGRNTEAF
TRBJ2-7 | . | . | TRBV7-6 | ASSPPGQTSYEQY
TRBJ2-7 | . | . | TRBV30 | ALEAGSYEQY
TRBJ1-3 | TRBD1 | . | TRBV15 | ATSRGASGGSGNTIY
TRBJ2-3 | . | . | TRBV27 | ASSQSTSGDTDTQY
TRBJ2-7 | . | . | TRBV30 | AREERLTYEQY
TRBJ1-1 | . | . | TRBV20-1 | SGSVVAEAF
TRBJ2-3 | . | . | TRBV18 | ASSPKRGSWTQY
TRBJ1-6 | . | few | TRBV12-5 | ASGPQGSSYNSPLH
TRBJ2-3 | TRBD2 | . | TRBV6-1 | ASSKLAGPDTQY
TRBJ2-1 | TRBD1 | . | TRBV10-3 | AISGGTGVNNEQF
TRBJ2-5 | . | . | TRBV6-6 | ASRNQPREGLAQY
TRBJ1-5 | . | . | TRBV7-2 | ASSLGTASNQPQH
TRBJ1-5 | . | . | TRBV5-8 | ASSGQNSNQPQH
TRBJ1-3 | TRBD1 | few | TRBV2 | ASRDRGRGGNTIY
TRBJ1-1 | . | . | TRBV11-2 | ASSAQFTGSLNTEAF
TRBJ2-7 | TRBD2 | . | TRBV30 | AWSTSLAGYYEQY
TRBJ2-4 | . | . | TRBV6-5 | ASSVTGSRPIQY
TRBJ2-5 | . | . | TRBV6-1 | ASSEADATGGPRETQY